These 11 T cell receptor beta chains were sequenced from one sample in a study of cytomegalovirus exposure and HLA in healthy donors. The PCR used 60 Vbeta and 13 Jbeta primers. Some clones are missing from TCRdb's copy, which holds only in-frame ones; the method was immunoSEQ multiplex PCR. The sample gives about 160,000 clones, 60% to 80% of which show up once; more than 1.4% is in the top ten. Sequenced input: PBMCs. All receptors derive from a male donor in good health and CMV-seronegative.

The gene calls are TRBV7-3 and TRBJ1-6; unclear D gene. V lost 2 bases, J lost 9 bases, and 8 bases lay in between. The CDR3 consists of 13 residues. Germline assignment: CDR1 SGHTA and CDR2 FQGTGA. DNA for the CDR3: TGTGCCAGCAGCTTAGAGGTTTTTTCACCCCTCCACTTT. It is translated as CASSLEVFSPLHF.

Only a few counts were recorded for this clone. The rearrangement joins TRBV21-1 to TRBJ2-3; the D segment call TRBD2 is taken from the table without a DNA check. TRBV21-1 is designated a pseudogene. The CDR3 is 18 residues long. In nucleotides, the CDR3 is TGTGCCAGCAGCAAAGTGTGTGGCGGGAGGGCCGGTACAGATACGCAGTATTTT. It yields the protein CASSKVCGGRAGTDTQYF.

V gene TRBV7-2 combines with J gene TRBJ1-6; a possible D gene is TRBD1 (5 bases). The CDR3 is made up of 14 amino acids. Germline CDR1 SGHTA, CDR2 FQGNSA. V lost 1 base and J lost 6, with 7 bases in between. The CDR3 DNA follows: TGTGCCAGCAGCTTAGGCAGGGCTAATTCACCCCTCCACTTT. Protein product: CASSLGRANSPLHF.

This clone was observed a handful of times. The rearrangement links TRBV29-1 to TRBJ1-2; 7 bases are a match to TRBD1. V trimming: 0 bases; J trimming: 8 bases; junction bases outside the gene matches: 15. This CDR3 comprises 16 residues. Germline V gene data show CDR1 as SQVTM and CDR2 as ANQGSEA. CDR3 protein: CSVEDQVEGAPRGYTF. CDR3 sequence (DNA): TGCAGCGTTGAAGATCAAGTCGAGGGGGCGCCTCGGGGCTACACCTTC.

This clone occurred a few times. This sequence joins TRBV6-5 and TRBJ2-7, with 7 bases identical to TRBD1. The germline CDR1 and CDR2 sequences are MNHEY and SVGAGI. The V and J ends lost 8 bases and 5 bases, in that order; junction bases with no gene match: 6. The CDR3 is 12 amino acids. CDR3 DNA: TGTGCCAGCGGACAGGAGGCCCACGAGCAGTACTTC. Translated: CASGQEAHEQYF.

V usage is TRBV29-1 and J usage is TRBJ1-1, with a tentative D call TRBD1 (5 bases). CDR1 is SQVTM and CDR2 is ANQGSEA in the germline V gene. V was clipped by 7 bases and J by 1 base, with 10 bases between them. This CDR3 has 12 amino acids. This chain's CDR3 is CSAGGENTEAFF. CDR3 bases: TGCAGCGCTGGGGGGGAGAACACTGAAGCTTTCTTT.

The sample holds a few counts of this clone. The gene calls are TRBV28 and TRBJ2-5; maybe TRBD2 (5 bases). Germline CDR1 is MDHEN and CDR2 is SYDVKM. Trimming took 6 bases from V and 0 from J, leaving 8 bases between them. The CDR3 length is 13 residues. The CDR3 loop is CASRRGYQETQYF. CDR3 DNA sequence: TGTGCCAGCAGAAGAGGGTACCAAGAGACCCAGTACTTC.

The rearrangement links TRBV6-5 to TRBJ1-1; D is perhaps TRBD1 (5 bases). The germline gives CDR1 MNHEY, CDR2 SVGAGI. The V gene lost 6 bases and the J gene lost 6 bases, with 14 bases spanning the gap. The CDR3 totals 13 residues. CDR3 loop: CASRESWGAEAFF. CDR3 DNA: TGTGCCAGCAGGGAGTCGTGGGGGGCTGAAGCTTTCTTT.

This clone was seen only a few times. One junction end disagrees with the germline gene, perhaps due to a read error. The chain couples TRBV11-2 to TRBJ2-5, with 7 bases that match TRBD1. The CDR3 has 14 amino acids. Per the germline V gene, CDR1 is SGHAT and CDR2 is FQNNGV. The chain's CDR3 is CASSVDRARETQYF. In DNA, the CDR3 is TGTGCCAGCAGCGTAGACAGGGCAAGGGAGACCCAGTACTTC.

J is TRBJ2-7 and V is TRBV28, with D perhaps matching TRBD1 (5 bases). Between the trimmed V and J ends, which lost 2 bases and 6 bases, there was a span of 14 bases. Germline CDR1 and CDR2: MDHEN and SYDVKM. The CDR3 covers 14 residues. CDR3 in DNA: TGTGCCAGCAGTTTAACCCTCCCTAGGGGCGAGCAGTACTTC. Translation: CASSLTLPRGEQYF.

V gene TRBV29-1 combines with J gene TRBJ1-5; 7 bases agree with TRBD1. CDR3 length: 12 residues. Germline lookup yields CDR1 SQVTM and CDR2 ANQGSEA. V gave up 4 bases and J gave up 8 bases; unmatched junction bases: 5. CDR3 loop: CSVGGDSEPQHF. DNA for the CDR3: TGCAGCGTTGGGGGGGACAGTGAGCCCCAGCATTTT.